The entry below gives a single TCR beta chain sequence along with its context. Antigen specificity is unknown. TCRdb passed the reads through MiXCR, listing each CDR3 protein once. This table holds around 800,000 distinct CDR3 sequences, 30% to 35% found once. The sample is drawn from a study of T cell repertoires in cytomegalovirus infection. The germline CDR1 and CDR2 sequences are MNHEY and SMNVEV (reference sequence). Unmatched junction bases numbered 6, after V lost 5 bases and J lost 5 bases. This CDR3 is built from 14 residues. This TCR was recovered from a human donor in good health (CMV status not recorded). Some clones in this sample may be carry-over from other donors' samples. The V call is TRBV27, the J call TRBJ2-3, with 8 bases fitting TRBD1. The starting material was cultured CD8+ T cells from PBMCs, obtained from culture after CMV antigen stimulation. CDR3 residues: CASSQAGQGDTQYF. CDR3 in DNA: TGTGCCAGCAGTCAAGCTGGACAGGGAGATACGCAGTATTTT.